This T cell receptor (beta chain) was recorded in a study of OX40 agonist ivuxolimab in advanced cancers. Study-level results: At 0.1 to 3.0 mg/kg and by week 6, clonal expansion occurred in CD4+ and CD8+ blood T cells.

Profiled with immunoSEQ multiplex PCR; TCRdb holds only in-frame clones, not every one. The sample holds about 56,000 clones, over 80% seen once. About this clone itself: Its cognate antigen is unknown.

Patients were ruled out by autoimmune disease history or systemic immunosuppression. CDR1 is SGHNT and CDR2 is YYREEE in the germline V gene (reference sequence). The CDR3 has 15 residues. Trimming took off 4 bases at V and 5 bases at J, with 17 bases between the two ends. This TCR derives from an adult with an advanced solid tumor such as melanoma, head and neck, liver or kidney cancer. The sequencing used CD4+ or CD8+ T cells sorted from blood, collected in a trial of the OX40 agonist ivuxolimab. The V and J genes are TRBV5-4 and TRBJ2-3; D unclear. In DNA form, the CDR3 reads TGTGCCAGCAGCAAACAAGGAAAGGTCGAAGATACGCAGTATTTT. This codes for CASSKQGKVEDTQYF. The entire variable domain, with the rest obtained from reference TRBV5-4 and TRBJ2-3, is as follows: ETGVTQSPTHLIKTRGQQVTLRCSSQSGHNTVSWYQQALGQGPQFIFQYYREEENGRGNFPPRFSGLQFPNYSSELNVNALELDDSALYLCASSKQGKVEDTQYFGPGTRLTVL.